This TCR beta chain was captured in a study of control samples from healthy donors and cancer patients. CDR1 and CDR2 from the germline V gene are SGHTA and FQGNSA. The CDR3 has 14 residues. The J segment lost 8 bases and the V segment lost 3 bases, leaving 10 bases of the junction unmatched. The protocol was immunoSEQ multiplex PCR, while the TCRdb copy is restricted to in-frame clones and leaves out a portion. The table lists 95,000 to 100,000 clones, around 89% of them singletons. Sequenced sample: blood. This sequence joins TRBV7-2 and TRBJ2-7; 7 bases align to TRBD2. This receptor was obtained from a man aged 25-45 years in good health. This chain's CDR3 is CASSLGGSGEKQYF. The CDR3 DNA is TGTGCCAGCAGCTTGGGCGGGAGTGGGGAAAAGCAGTACTTC.